Detailed here is one T cell receptor (beta chain). Profiling relied on immunoSEQ multiplex PCR, and the TCRdb table lists in-frame clones only, not all of them. Here the sample spans over 150,000 clones, around nine tenths being singletons. This sample was included in a study of blood T cell repertoires in COVID-19. V shed 1 base and J 0 bases; nucleotides not matched to a gene: 4. CDR1 and CDR2 (germline): SEHNR, FQNEAQ (reference sequence). CDR3 length equals 17 residues. Sequenced input: peripheral blood. The chain carries TRBV7-9 and TRBJ2-1, with 9 nucleotides matching TRBD2. The sequence came from a woman between 18 and 29 years old who had recovered from COVID-19. CDR3 region: CASSLGTSAFSYNEQFF. CDR3 in DNA: TGTGCCAGCAGCTTAGGGACTAGCGCATTCTCCTACAATGAGCAGTTCTTC.